Below, one T cell receptor (beta chain) is given with its context. The target antigen is unknown. Reverse transcription of all isolated RNA meant that expressed TCRB transcripts were sequenced. Repertoires were generated with immunoSEQ multiplex PCR, while TCRdb's copy carries only in-frame clones and drops some. This repertoire shows about 150,000 clones, approximately 9.1% found once; its top ten account for 0.7%. This record comes from a study of beta chain features in type 1 diabetes. General study results and limits: Shortening of TCRB CDR3s, moderate but significant, appeared in all four CD4+ subsets of Type 1 diabetes patients.

The J segment lost 2 bases and the V segment lost 8 bases, leaving 5 bases of the junction unmatched. In germline, CDR1 is SGHVS, CDR2 FQNEAQ. The CDR3 is made up of 14 amino acids. V usage is TRBV7-8 and J usage is TRBJ2-2, with TRBD1 matching 7 bases. The sequence came from a woman aged 25 to 45 with type 1 diabetes. The sequencing input was central memory CD4+ T cells from blood. In DNA, the CDR3 is TGTGCCAGCTTGAGGGACAGTAACACCGGGGAGCTGTTTTTT. This codes for CASLRDSNTGELFF.